The clone carrying this T cell receptor beta chain has just one count. Its antigen remains unidentified. The record originates from a study of T cell responses to AZD1222 COVID-19 vaccine. The study's findings and limits: Donors were mostly white British, more females; clonal diversity possibly underestimated. Compared with day 0, the breadth and depth of the Spike-specific TCR repertoire rose significantly after two doses of AZD1222. Regions left unmutated in variants are reportedly the target of nearly half of spike-specific TCRs. Recipients of AZD1222 seropositive at baseline numbered only six or seven.

The CDR3 totals 14 residues. Germline-derived CDR1 and CDR2 are LGHDT and YNNKEL (reference sequence). Trimming stripped 1 base from V and 9 bases from J, with 15 bases between. Measured with immunoSEQ multiplex PCR; TCRdb has only the in-frame clones, and not every one. The data contain 150,000 to 200,000 clones, 80% to 90% of them singletons. The chain combines TRBV3-1 (or the pseudogene TRBV3-2) with TRBJ1-2; unclear D gene. The sample here was peripheral blood, taken on day 0 of MenACWY control vaccination. The sequence was collected from an adult in good health. CDR3 sequence reads: CASSQVGPADSYTF. CDR3 nucleotides: TGTGCCAGCAGCCAAGTGGGTCCGGCGGATAGCTACACCTTC.